These 26 T cell receptor beta chains were all obtained from the same sample, sequenced in a study of blood T cells in healthy people across ages. Sample-barcoded 5' priming and a J-beta primer mix drove a second PCR of roughly 6 to 12 cycles. TCRdb passed the 5' RACE reads through MiXCR, listing each CDR3 protein once. The table has over 1,500,000 distinct CDR3 sequences, 40% to 55% seen once. The sequenced material came from blood. The receptors were sampled from a woman between 40 and 55 years old in good health.

This chain uses TRBV28 with TRBJ2-7, with D possibly TRBD1 on 5 matching bases. Trimming took off 2 bases at V and 3 bases at J, with 14 bases between the two ends. Germline V gives CDR1 MDHEN, CDR2 SYDVKM. The CDR3 covers 15 residues. The CDR3, as DNA: TGTGCCAGCAGTTTAGGGGCGTCAGGATTCTACGAGCAGTACTTC. It codes for CASSLGASGFYEQYF. Full variable domain (missing parts from reference TRBV28 and TRBJ2-7): DVKVTQSSRYLVKRTGEKVFLECVQDMDHENMFWYRQDPGLGLRLIYFSYDVKMKEKGDIPEGYSVSREKKERFSLILESASTNQTSMYLCASSLGASGFYEQYFGPGTRLTVT.

This clonotype was recorded a few times. The chain couples TRBV11-1 to TRBJ2-1, with 14 bases that match TRBD2. The CDR3 consists of 18 residues. In germline, CDR1 is SGHAT, CDR2 FQDESV (reference sequence). The V and J ends lost 5 bases and 4 bases, in that order; junction bases with no gene match: 10. The CDR3 loop is CASSPYYRLAGGYNEQFF. The CDR3 nucleotides read TGTGCCAGCAGCCCATACTACCGACTAGCGGGGGGGTACAATGAGCAGTTCTTC.

This clonotype occurred a few times. This rearrangement joins TRBV27 to TRBJ1-2, with a tentative D call TRBD1 (6 bases). Trimming removed 3 bases at V and 6 bases at J, with 17 bases between. From germline, CDR1 is MNHEY and CDR2 SMNVEV (reference sequence). The CDR3 sequence is 15 residues long. CDR3 protein: CASSLVGDKINGYTF. CDR3 DNA sequence: TGTGCCAGCAGTTTGGTCGGGGACAAAATAAATGGCTACACCTTC.

This clonotype was observed a few times. The chain employs TRBV7-2 and TRBJ1-2; D gene ambiguous. Trimming shortened V by 2 bases and J by 4 bases, and 11 bases separated the two germline ends. Germline V lookup: CDR1 SGHTA, CDR2 FQGNSA. This CDR3 is built from 14 residues. The CDR3 DNA reads as TGTGCCAGCAGCTTAACAGTCAACTCCTATGGCTACACCTTC. It specifies CASSLTVNSYGYTF.

In its sample, this clonotype was seen a few times. The chain couples TRBV7-8 to TRBJ2-1; tentative D call: TRBD2 (6 bases). Germline loops: CDR1 SGHVS, CDR2 FQNEAQ. This CDR3 has 18 residues. V lost 4 bases and J lost 9, with 28 bases in between. Written as DNA, the CDR3 is TGTGCCAGCAGCTCGAGGAACACGGGACTGAACGTCCGGGGTGAGCAGTTCTTC. Its translation: CASSSRNTGLNVRGEQFF.

As concerns this clonotype: At one of its ends the junction is not consistent with the germline gene, which may arise from a read error. CDR3: CTSSPRQSGANVLTF. In nucleotides, the CDR3 is TGCACCAGCAGCCCTAGGCAGTCTGGGGCCAACGTCCTGACTTTC. This chain uses TRBV5-1 with TRBJ2-6; unclear D gene. From germline, CDR1 is SGHRS and CDR2 YFSETQ. The CDR3 has 15 amino acids.

The V and J genes are TRBV9 and TRBJ2-7; TRBD1 aligns across 9 bases. The germline V gene encodes CDR1 SGDLS and CDR2 YYNGEE. This CDR3 comprises 16 residues. The junction had 10 bases not matched to a gene; V was cut back by 3 bases and J by 3 bases. CDR3 nucleotide sequence: TGTGCCAGCAGCGCCGCCCGGGGGACAGGGCTCTACGAGCAGTACTTC. This sequence encodes CASSAARGTGLYEQYF.

The chain joins TRBV7-2 to TRBJ1-1; D is ambiguous. The CDR3 spans 13 residues. Trimming took 4 bases from V and 3 from J, leaving 9 bases between them. The germline V gene has CDR1 SGHTA and CDR2 FQGNSA. CDR3 residues: CASSSNGYTEAFF. For the CDR3, the DNA is TGTGCCAGCAGCTCTAACGGGTACACTGAAGCTTTCTTT. The full variable domain, completed using reference TRBV7-2 and TRBJ1-1, is GAGVSQSPSNKVTEKGKDVELRCDPISGHTALYWYRQSLGQGLEFLIYFQGNSAPDKSGLPSDRFSAERTGGSVSTLTIQRTQQEDSAVYLCASSSNGYTEAFFGQGTRLTVV.

The chain's CDR3 is CASSEGGRRGYTF. The CDR3, as DNA: TGTGCCAGCAGCGAGGGGGGGCGGAGAGGCTACACCTTC. The chain employs TRBV9 and TRBJ1-2; D is perhaps TRBD1 (6 bases). CDR1 is SGDLS, CDR2 YYNGEE, per germline. The CDR3 spans 13 residues. V was clipped by 3 bases and J by 8 bases, with 14 bases between them.

This clonotype has just a few counts. The J gene is TRBJ1-6, the V gene TRBV5-6; D gene unclear. This CDR3 is built from 13 residues. V lost 4 bases, J lost 7 bases, and 9 bases lay in between. Looked up from germline, CDR1 is SGHDT and CDR2 is YYEEEE. CDR3: CASSPVKNSPLHF. The DNA for the CDR3 is TGTGCCAGCAGCCCCGTTAAGAATTCACCCCTCCACTTT.

The J gene is TRBJ1-1, the V gene TRBV4-2; D is perhaps TRBD1 (5 bases). Between the trimmed V and J ends, which lost 3 bases and 5 bases, there was a span of 13 bases. The CDR3 is 14 residues long. Germline V gives CDR1 LGHNA, CDR2 YNFKEQ. This CDR3 reads CASSHPRDSTEAFF. As DNA, the CDR3 is TGTGCCAGCAGCCACCCGAGGGACTCTACTGAAGCTTTCTTT.

This clonotype was detected a few times. This rearrangement joins TRBV15 to TRBJ2-6, with 10 nucleotides matching TRBD1. Germline lookup yields CDR1 LNHNV and CDR2 YYDKDF (reference sequence). V trimming: 5 bases; J trimming: 4 bases; junction bases outside the gene matches: 14. The CDR3 sequence is 19 residues long. Here the CDR3 DNA reads TGTGCCACCAGCCCCCGACAGGGGGCGTTTACAGGAGGGGCCAACGTCCTGACTTTC. Translated, it gives CATSPRQGAFTGGANVLTF.

The chain couples TRBV6-1 to TRBJ2-1; 7 nucleotides agree with TRBD2. Germline V lookup: CDR1 MNHNS, CDR2 SASEGT. The CDR3 is 17 amino acids. The V segment lost 6 bases and the J segment 4 bases; nucleotides outside the gene matches: 15. CDR3 bases: TGTGCCAGCAGGTCGGCCTCGGGACGAGCGGGGTACAATGAGCAGTTCTTC. This translates into CASRSASGRAGYNEQFF.

V usage is TRBV7-9 and J usage is TRBJ1-2; no firm D call. The V end was cut by 5 bases, the J end by 3 bases, with 7 bases between. From germline, CDR1 is SEHNR and CDR2 FQNEAQ (reference sequence). This CDR3 region has 12 residues. The CDR3 reads CASSPADYGYTF. In DNA form, the CDR3 reads TGTGCCAGCAGCCCCGCCGACTATGGCTACACCTTC.

This sequence joins TRBV10-3 and TRBJ2-5; D remains unclear. CDR3 length: 12 residues. Germline V gives CDR1 ENHRY, CDR2 SYGVKD. Between the trimmed V and J ends, which lost 2 bases and 6 bases, there was a span of 7 bases. The CDR3 region has the DNA TGTGCCATCAGTGAGACAGTCAAGACCCAGTACTTC. Its protein product is CAISETVKTQYF.

The chain employs TRBV20-1 and TRBJ1-4; TRBD1 aligns across 7 bases. This CDR3 comprises 14 residues. Trimming took 0 bases from V and 7 from J; bases not matched to a gene: 5. Germline V gives CDR1 DFQATT, CDR2 SNEGSKA (reference sequence). CDR3 amino acids: CSARDASGGEKLFF. CDR3 nucleotide sequence: TGCAGTGCTAGAGATGCCTCAGGGGGTGAAAAACTGTTTTTT.

This chain uses TRBV6-2 or TRBV6-3 with TRBJ1-2, with D tentatively TRBD1 (5 bases). The germline CDR1 and CDR2 sequences are MNHEY and SVGEGT. The CDR3 covers 15 residues. V was pared by 6 bases and J by 3 bases, with 17 bases between. The CDR3 region has the DNA TGTGCCAGCAGCCTCGGGACGGCCCAGGACTATGGCTACACCTTC. This gives the protein CASSLGTAQDYGYTF.

The chain combines TRBV3-1 with TRBJ2-5; D gene ambiguous. Deletions cut 2 bases from V and 1 base from J, with 8 bases between. This CDR3 is 14 amino acids long. Germline V lookup: CDR1 LGHDT, CDR2 YNNKEL (reference sequence). In DNA, the CDR3 is TGTGCCAGCAGCCAAATGGCCAGCCAAGAGACCCAGTACTTC. This sequence encodes CASSQMASQETQYF.

The chain joins TRBV12-3 or TRBV12-4 to TRBJ1-1; no clear D. The CDR3 is 13 amino acids. Trimming pared 8 bases from V and 1 base from J, leaving 11 bases between. The CDR3 DNA is TGTGCCAGCCTACGCTGGGGGAACACTGAAGCTTTCTTT. Amino acids: CASLRWGNTEAFF.

The chain combines TRBV12-3 or TRBV12-4 with TRBJ2-3; 9 nucleotides line up with TRBD1. Germline trimming cut 6 bases from V and 8 bases from J; bases unmatched to any gene: 15. The CDR3 contains 16 residues. DNA for the CDR3: TGTGCCAGCAGACACCTTCACAGGGGGCATAGGGGTACGCAGTATTTT. This encodes CASRHLHRGHRGTQYF.

This clonotype was seen more than once but under ten times. The chain is built from TRBV5-1 and TRBJ2-1; perhaps TRBD2 as D (6 bases). Trimming pared 3 bases from V and 4 bases from J, leaving 14 bases between. Germline V CDR1 and CDR2: SGHRS, YFSETQ. The length of the CDR3 is 15 residues. The CDR3 loop reads CASSWGDRQYNEQFF. The CDR3, as DNA: TGCGCCAGCAGCTGGGGGGACCGGCAATACAATGAGCAGTTCTTC.

This chain joins TRBV29-1 and TRBJ2-1; 12 nucleotides agree with TRBD2. Germline-derived CDR1 and CDR2 are SQVTM and ANQGSEA. The CDR3 is 15 residues long. Trimming cost V 4 bases and J 3 bases; bases outside gene matches: 4. The CDR3 region is CSVVRLAGDYNEQFF. CDR3 nucleotides: TGCAGCGTTGTTCGACTAGCGGGGGACTACAATGAGCAGTTCTTC.

The chain has TRBV27 and TRBJ2-3; 14 bases line up with TRBD2. The germline V gene has CDR1 MNHEY and CDR2 SMNVEV (reference sequence). This CDR3 contains 18 residues. V trimming: 0 bases; J trimming: 2 bases; junction bases outside the gene matches: 4. CDR3 loop: CASSLSRTSGGNTDTQYF. The CDR3 DNA follows: TGTGCCAGCAGTTTATCGAGGACTAGCGGGGGGAACACAGATACGCAGTATTTT.

The V gene is TRBV5-6, the J gene TRBJ2-7; D is possibly TRBD1 (5 bases). The CDR3 loop spans 15 amino acids. Trimming pared 4 bases from V and 6 bases from J, leaving 20 bases between. The V gene's germline CDR1 is SGHDT and CDR2 YYEEEE. CDR3 in amino acids: CASSPIAQGNSEQYF. The CDR3, as DNA: TGTGCCAGCAGCCCGATTGCGCAGGGTAACTCCGAGCAGTACTTC.

In this sample, this clonotype turned up a few times. Germline is not matched at one junction end, which may reflect a read error. The rearrangement uses TRBV7-7 and TRBJ2-5; 8 bases agree with TRBD1. Per germline, CDR1 SSHAT and CDR2 FNYEAQ (reference sequence). There are 15 residues in the CDR3. Written as DNA, the CDR3 is TGTGCTAGCAGCTTATTCAGGGGGCCCGGAGAGACCCAGTACTTC. Translated, it gives CASSLFRGPGETQYF.

This clonotype was found a few times. The gene calls are TRBV9 and TRBJ1-2; the D is unclear. This CDR3 spans 14 amino acids. The germline CDR1 and CDR2 sequences are SGDLS and YYNGEE. The V end was cut by 0 bases, the J end by 4 bases, with 10 bases between. The CDR3 nucleotides read TGTGCCAGCAGCGTAGGTCGAGGTTCCTATGGCTACACCTTC. This encodes CASSVGRGSYGYTF.